This TCR beta chain emerged from a study of blood T cell dynamics during melanoma immunotherapy. Overall study findings and caveats: Unlike progressors, later disease-control patients had W3 repertoires gaining clonality or diversity. The study could not tell melanoma-specific clones from general immune activation.

With respect to this clone: The antigen remains unidentified.

This sample's time point: week 3, after first cycle of checkpoint inhibitor. The CDR3 contains 15 residues. Trimming took off 5 bases at V and 0 bases at J, with 11 bases between the two ends. Germline V gives CDR1 MDHEN, CDR2 SYDVKM. TCRdb's copy holds only in-frame clones and misses some; the assay was immunoSEQ multiplex PCR. The sample consists of about 6,700 clones, 85% of them appearing once. V is TRBV28 and J is TRBJ1-5; maybe TRBD1 (5 bases). This receptor was identified in a human donor with melanoma. Some clones in this sample may be carry-over from other donors' samples. The source was blood, collected from a patient treated with checkpoint blockade. Written as DNA, the CDR3 is TGTGCCAGCAGTCGCGAAGGGACTAGCAATCAGCCCCAGCATTTT. This translates into CASSREGTSNQPQHF.